Listed here is a single T cell receptor beta chain. In this sample, this clonotype turned up many times. The specificity of this receptor is unknown. Qualities for individual bases were not recorded, and no much larger clone is one base off. CDR1 is given as LNHNV and CDR2 as YYDKDF, both from the germline V gene (reference sequence). The V end gives up 3 bases and the J end 5 bases, leaving 7 bases in the junction not matched to a gene. From the cysteine through the phenylalanine, the CDR3 covers 15 amino acids. Kept here is only the CDR3 DNA, which spans 45 bases and is read in frame from base 1. This sample is part of a study of T-cell reconstitution after alpha-beta-depleted transplantation in children (dated by TCRdb to about 2016). Context from the whole study: Using TCR repertoire profiling, the study followed T-cell immune reconstitution in a quantitative way in children after TCRalphabeta/CD19-depleted allogeneic hematopoietic cell transplantation. General study outcomes and caveats: Apparently early alphabetaT-cell count recovery about two months after transplant reportedly relied on only several hundred rapidly expanded clones derived from non-depleted graft cells. In some patients, high TCRbeta diversity at day 60 was attributed to recipient T cells and intrathymic progenitors that had survived conditioning. Hyperexpanded clone frequencies declined over subsequent months; after one year, T-cell counts and TCRbeta diversity were mostly attributed to newly produced T cells.

Preparation of the library involved PCR. For sequencing, an Illumina HiSeq 2500 was employed. Molecular barcoding was employed in the preparation of TCR libraries, with unique molecular identifiers being used to normalize TCRbeta repertoire quantification. TCRdb's own reprocessing of the public reads used fastp at Q25 and MiXCR and kept productive beta chains. A single entry per CDR3 protein holds the most common genes and DNA from its merged rows. Here the sample has hundreds of thousands of distinct CDR3 sequences; roughly 13% occur a single time. The top ten hold approximately 0.8% of the sample. This specimen's treatment or condition label, per the study, means: allogeneic hematopoietic cell transplantation with graft depleted of TCRalphabeta T cells and CD19 B cells. Transplant recipients were children who received TCRalphabeta/CD19-depleted allogeneic hematopoietic cell grafts.

Recombination linked TRBV15 to TRBJ2-1; 7 nucleotides in the junction match TRBD2. The TCR comes from a girl aged 2-15 years with congenital amegakaryocytic thrombocytopenia, due to receive a stem cell transplant. Source: PBMCs, taken before TCRalphabeta/CD19-depleted stem cell transplant. The CDR3 region reads CATSRVLATNNEQFF. The nucleotide sequence is TGTGCCACCAGCAGGGTACTAGCGACCAACAATGAGCAGTTCTTC.